Described below is a single TCR beta chain sequence and its context. V was trimmed by 1 base and J by 2 bases, leaving 6 bases between them. The V gene's germline CDR1 is SEHNR and CDR2 FQNEAQ (reference sequence). CDR3 length equals 13 residues. This sample stems from a study of blood T cell repertoires in COVID-19. The protocol was immunoSEQ multiplex PCR, while the TCRdb copy is restricted to in-frame clones and leaves out a portion. Counted here are 200,000 to 250,000 clones, about nine tenths occurring once; the ten biggest clones make up more than 5.5%. The sequence was collected from a man in his 60s who had recovered from COVID-19. This chain connects TRBV7-9 to TRBJ2-7, with D uncertain. The sample taken for sequencing was peripheral blood. CDR3 region: CASSLVNTYEQYF. The CDR3 coding sequence is TGTGCCAGCAGCTTAGTTAATACCTACGAGCAGTACTTC.